Each of the 19 T cell receptor beta chains below was sequenced from the same sample in a study of long-term antiretroviral therapy in people with HIV. Run at survey level, the immunoSEQ assay was version v3.0. Data came from immunoSEQ multiplex PCR; TCRdb stores just in-frame clones and leaves some out. Of 15,000 to 20,000 clones in the sample, 80% were seen once. The sequenced sample was unsorted PBMCs, obtained 2.9 years after starting antiretroviral therapy. The receptor source for this set is a woman between 25 and 40 years old with HIV.

This chain links TRBV7-9 with TRBJ1-4; maybe TRBD1 (6 bases). Between the trimmed V and J ends, which lost 3 bases and 4 bases, there was a span of 9 bases. The CDR3 spans 14 residues. Germline CDR1 SEHNR, CDR2 FQNEAQ (reference sequence). CDR3 nucleotide sequence: TGTGCCAGCAGCTTTAGGACAGATAATGAAAAACTGTTTTTT. Translation gives CASSFRTDNEKLFF.

This chain joins TRBV19 and TRBJ2-3; 12 bases are shared with TRBD2. The CDR3 sequence is 16 residues long. Unmatched junction bases numbered 7, after V lost 5 bases and J lost 4 bases. The V gene's germline CDR1 is LNHDA and CDR2 SQIVND (reference sequence). The CDR3 nucleotides read TGTGCCAGTAGTCCGACTAGCGGGGGAAGATCAGATACGCAGTATTTT. Encoded protein: CASSPTSGGRSDTQYF.

The chain uses TRBV9 and TRBJ2-1; no reliable D call. V lost 0 bases to trimming and J lost 4 bases, with 5 bases between them. Germline V gene data show CDR1 as SGDLS and CDR2 as YYNGEE. The CDR3 sequence is 13 residues long. This CDR3 is CASSVGAYNEQFF. For the CDR3, the DNA is TGTGCCAGCAGCGTAGGGGCGTACAATGAGCAGTTCTTC.

This clone was seen just once. The gene calls are TRBV12-5 and TRBJ1-2, with no clear D. The length of the CDR3 is 11 residues. V lost 6 bases and J lost 7, with 9 bases in between. Germline V gene lookup returns CDR1 LGHNT and CDR2 FRNRAP. The CDR3 nucleotides read TGTGCTAGTGGGCCCCAATCTGGCTACACCTTC. Its translation: CASGPQSGYTF.

This chain joins TRBV28 and TRBJ2-7; 7 nucleotides align to TRBD1. Germline V gene lookup returns CDR1 MDHEN and CDR2 SYDVKM. This CDR3 spans 14 amino acids. Trimming at V came to 5 bases and at J to 2 bases, leaving 6 bases not matched to a gene. DNA of the CDR3: TGTGCCAGCAGTACCCAAACAGGGGCCTACGAGCAGTACTTC. As protein: CASSTQTGAYEQYF.

This chain joins TRBV9 and TRBJ1-5, with TRBD1 matching over 7 bases. V dropped 10 bases and J dropped 0; count of bases not matched to a gene: 4. This CDR3 is built from 13 residues. Germline values: CDR1 SGDLS, CDR2 YYNGEE. CDR3 nucleotides: TGTGCCTCAGGGGGATATAGCAATCAGCCCCAGCATTTT. Protein product: CASGGYSNQPQHF.

V is TRBV9 and J is TRBJ1-2; TRBD1 is a possible D gene (5 bases). CDR3 length: 11 residues. Germline loops: CDR1 SGDLS, CDR2 YYNGEE. The ends were cut back, 4 bases at V and 6 bases at J, with 7 bases in the middle. CDR3 sequence (DNA): TGTGCCAGCAGCTCCAGGGATGGCTACACCTTC. This sequence encodes CASSSRDGYTF.

This chain joins TRBV7-3 and TRBJ2-3; D perhaps matches TRBD2 (6 bases). With 2 bases removed from V and 2 bases from J, the gap between germline ends came to 11 bases. Germline CDR1 reads SGHTA; CDR2 reads FQGTGA. This CDR3 comprises 15 residues. CDR3 nucleotides: TGTGCCAGCAGCTTAGCGGGGAAGACCACAGATACGCAGTATTTT. This codes for CASSLAGKTTDTQYF.

The chain is built from TRBV5-1 and TRBJ2-7; D could derive from TRBD1 or TRBD2 (5 bases each). From germline, CDR1 is SGHRS and CDR2 YFSETQ. The CDR3 spans 15 residues. Trimming took off 2 bases at V and 3 bases at J, with 15 bases between the two ends. The CDR3 loop reads CASSLTGTAIYEQYF. In nucleotides, the CDR3 is TGCGCCAGCAGCTTAACCGGGACCGCAATCTACGAGCAGTACTTC.

The chain employs TRBV18 and TRBJ1-2, with D possibly matching TRBD1 (5 bases). CDR1 KGHSH and CDR2 LQKENI come from the germline V gene. The V gene lost 2 bases and the J gene lost 0 bases, with 7 bases spanning the gap. CDR3 length: 14 amino acids. The CDR3 nucleotides read TGTGCCAGCTCACCAGCAGGGTCTAACTATGGCTACACCTTC. Encoded protein: CASSPAGSNYGYTF.

The rearrangement links TRBV2 to TRBJ1-5; possible D gene TRBD1, 5 bases. The germline V gene has CDR1 SNHLY and CDR2 FYNNEI. The CDR3 contains 14 residues. Deletions cut 3 bases from V and 1 base from J, with 7 bases between. CDR3 protein: CASSDRVSNQPQHF. Written as DNA, the CDR3 is TGTGCCAGCAGTGACAGGGTGAGCAATCAGCCCCAGCATTTT.

The CDR3 DNA reads TGTGCCAGCTCACCCCGACAGGGTGACAAATCTGGGGCCAACGTCCTGACTTTC. It yields the protein CASSPRQGDKSGANVLTF. This chain uses TRBV18 with TRBJ2-6; 7 bases are shared with TRBD1. This CDR3 is 18 amino acids long. Trimming at V came to 3 bases and at J to 1 base, leaving 9 bases not matched to a gene. Germline V gene data show CDR1 as KGHSH and CDR2 as LQKENI. Full variable domain (rest looked up from reference TRBV18 and TRBJ2-6): NAGVMQNPRHLVRRRGQEARLRCSPMKGHSHVYWYRQLPEEGLKFMVYLQKENIIDESGMPKERFSAEFPKEGPSILRIQQVVRGDSAAYFCASSPRQGDKSGANVLTFGAGSRLTVL.

This clone was observed a few times. The chain couples TRBV9 to TRBJ1-2, with 9 bases matching TRBD1. The trim removed 0 bases at V and 8 bases at J, leaving 11 bases unmatched. Germline assignment: CDR1 SGDLS and CDR2 YYNGEE. The CDR3 covers 16 residues. This CDR3 reads CASSVGPDPGQGGYTF. The CDR3 DNA follows: TGTGCCAGCAGCGTAGGGCCTGATCCGGGACAGGGAGGCTACACCTTC. The complete variable domain, with remaining parts taken from reference TRBV9 and TRBJ1-2, reads DSGVTQTPKHLITATGQRVTLRCSPRSGDLSVYWYQQSLDQGLQFLIQYYNGEERAKGNILERFSAQQFPDLHSELNLSSLELGDSALYFCASSVGPDPGQGGYTFGSGTRLTVV.

Only a few counts were recorded for this clone. The chain couples TRBV2 to TRBJ1-4; the match to TRBD1 covers 7 bases. CDR1 is SNHLY, CDR2 FYNNEI, per germline. This CDR3 is built from 15 residues. V lost 6 bases and J lost 3; bases outside the gene matches: 7. The CDR3 is CASRFPTGPNEKLFF. As DNA, the CDR3 is TGTGCCAGCAGGTTTCCGACAGGGCCTAATGAAAAACTGTTTTTT.

The chain uses TRBV29-1 and TRBJ2-5, with TRBD1 as a possible D gene (5 bases). CDR1 is SQVTM, CDR2 ANQGSEA, per germline. There are 12 residues in the CDR3. The V end lost 3 bases, the J end lost 3 bases, and 8 bases lay between the germline ends. This chain's CDR3 is CSVDSGKETQYF. DNA of the CDR3: TGCAGCGTTGATTCAGGGAAAGAGACCCAGTACTTC.

The rearrangement uses TRBV28 and TRBJ1-1; D gene ambiguous. CDR3 size: 13 residues. The V end was cut by 6 bases, the J end by 4 bases, with 12 bases between. The germline V gene has CDR1 MDHEN and CDR2 SYDVKM. The CDR3 DNA reads TGTGCCAGCAGGAGCTTAGGAGGCACTGAAGCTTTCTTT. It specifies CASRSLGGTEAFF.

The chain couples TRBV29-1 to TRBJ2-1; no clear D. With 4 bases removed from V and 12 bases from J, the gap between germline ends came to 10 bases. The CDR3 is made up of 10 amino acids. The germline gives CDR1 SQVTM, CDR2 ANQGSEA. The CDR3, as DNA: TGCAGCGTTGTTGAATTAAGGCAGTTCTTC. This encodes CSVVELRQFF.

The V gene is TRBV5-1, the J gene TRBJ2-1; 8 bases map to TRBD1. Germline V CDR1 and CDR2: SGHRS, YFSETQ. The CDR3 length is 14 residues. V lost 0 bases and J lost 4; bases outside the gene matches: 0. The DNA of the CDR3 is TGCGCCAGCAGCTTGGGGACAGGGTACAATGAGCAGTTCTTC. It codes for CASSLGTGYNEQFF.

The chain uses TRBV10-3 and TRBJ2-7; D is unclear. Germline V gene lookup returns CDR1 ENHRY and CDR2 SYGVKD. The CDR3 is 11 amino acids. Trimming removed 7 bases from V and 4 bases from J, with 8 bases in between. CDR3 region: CAITPVYEQYV. In DNA, the CDR3 is TGTGCCATCACGCCAGTTTACGAGCAGTACGTC.